The 31 T cell receptor beta chains below come from one sample, sequenced in a study of blood T cell repertoires in COVID-19. TCRdb's table, derived via immunoSEQ multiplex PCR, lists solely in-frame clones and lacks some. This sample has 350,000 to 450,000 clones, with about 90% found just once. The sample comprised peripheral blood. These receptors originate from a woman aged 55-69 years with COVID-19, enrolled during active disease.

The chain recombines TRBV2 with TRBJ1-2; 12 bases map to TRBD1. Trimming at V came to 6 bases and at J to 8 bases, leaving 4 bases not matched to a gene. The CDR3 runs 13 residues. CDR1 and CDR2 (germline): SNHLY, FYNNEI. CDR3 region: CASRGQGALGYTF. In DNA, the CDR3 is TGTGCCAGCAGGGGACAGGGGGCGTTAGGCTACACCTTC.

The J gene is TRBJ2-1, the V gene TRBV11-2; 8 bases are shared with TRBD2. This CDR3 comprises 15 residues. J was trimmed by 4 bases and V by 1 base; bases with no gene match: 3. Looked up from germline, CDR1 is SGHAT and CDR2 is FQNNGV. In nucleotides, the CDR3 is TGTGCCAGCAGCTTAGTCCCGGGGGGGTACAATGAGCAGTTCTTC. It codes for CASSLVPGGYNEQFF.

This chain connects TRBV6-4 to TRBJ1-2; 9 bases agree with TRBD1. The ends lost 3 bases at V and 5 bases at J; junction bases unmatched: 16. The CDR3 contains 18 residues. Per germline, CDR1 MRHNA and CDR2 SNTAGT. The CDR3 spells CASSDVGTGSLRRYGYTF. The CDR3 nucleotides are TGTGCCAGCAGTGATGTTGGGACAGGGTCATTAAGACGGTATGGCTACACCTTC.

The V and J genes are TRBV28 and TRBJ2-7, with 9 bases fitting TRBD1. The CDR3 sequence is 15 residues long. Germline trimming cut 4 bases from V and 3 bases from J; bases unmatched to any gene: 7. Per the germline V gene, CDR1 is MDHEN and CDR2 is SYDVKM. The CDR3 sequence is CASSSFMTGGYEQYF. The CDR3 coding sequence is TGTGCCAGCAGTTCCTTCATGACAGGGGGCTACGAGCAGTACTTC.

The rearrangement joins TRBV7-3 to TRBJ2-5; a possible D gene is TRBD2 (6 bases). The germline V gene encodes CDR1 SGHTA and CDR2 FQGTGA. With 3 bases removed from V and 5 bases from J, the gap between germline ends came to 10 bases. CDR3 length equals 13 residues. As DNA, the CDR3 is TGTGCCAGCAGCTTTTCCCGGGGGGAGACCCAGTACTTC. Its translation is CASSFSRGETQYF.

As for this clone: One end of the junction fails to match germline, which may point to a read error. The chain uses TRBV19 and TRBJ1-2; 10 nucleotides agree with TRBD1. The CDR3 is 15 residues long. CDR1 and CDR2 (germline): LNHDA, SQIVND (reference sequence). Here the CDR3 reads CASSIAGTGVYRYTF. The CDR3 nucleotides are TGTGCCAGTAGTATAGCCGGGACAGGGGTCTATCGCTACACCTTC.

This clone was detected once. The rearrangement joins TRBV7-9 to TRBJ2-2, with no clear D. The V and J ends lost 3 bases and 11 bases respectively, with 7 bases between them. From germline, CDR1 is SEHNR and CDR2 FQNEAQ (reference sequence). The CDR3 totals 11 residues. Written as DNA, the CDR3 is TGTGCCAGCAGCTTTATGGCTGAGCTGTTTTTT. This encodes CASSFMAELFF.

The chain joins TRBV7-9 to TRBJ2-7; a weak D match, TRBD1 (5 bases). The CDR3 sequence is 15 residues long. The V gene's germline CDR1 is SEHNR and CDR2 FQNEAQ (reference sequence). Deletions cut 5 bases from V and 5 bases from J, with 19 bases between. The CDR3 DNA is TGTGCCAGCAGCCCTAAACCCCAGGGTTACCACGAGCAGTACTTC. Translation gives CASSPKPQGYHEQYF. Based on the CDR3 plus reference TRBV7-9 and TRBJ2-7, the full variable domain is DTGVSQNPRHKITKRGQNVTFRCDPISEHNRLYWYRQTLGQGPEFLTYFQNEAQLEKSRLLSDRFSAERPKGSFSTLEIQRTEQGDSAMYLCASSPKPQGYHEQYFGPGTRLTVT.

The chain uses TRBV5-6 and TRBJ1-5; perhaps TRBD1 as D (6 bases). The germline V gene has CDR1 SGHDT and CDR2 YYEEEE. This CDR3 region has 14 residues. Trimming removed 0 bases from V and 4 bases from J, with 8 bases in between. CDR3 DNA: TGTGCCAGCAGCTTGGGGACAGCTAATCAGCCCCAGCATTTT. Its protein is CASSLGTANQPQHF.

The chain has TRBV1 and TRBJ2-7; the D call of TRBD1 is as the table states it, not checked on the DNA. TRBV1 is shown as a pseudogene. This CDR3 spans 13 amino acids. CDR3 DNA sequence: TGCACCAGCAGCCAAGTCACATCCTACGAGCAGTACTTC. Protein: CTSSQVTSYEQYF.

This chain uses TRBV6-5 with TRBJ1-1, with D maybe TRBD1 (5 bases). This CDR3 is 14 amino acids long. CDR1 and CDR2 from the germline V gene are MNHEY and SVGAGI. The V end lost 4 bases, the J end lost 5 bases, and 14 bases lay between the germline ends. The CDR3 loop reads CASSSAAGQTEAFF. Written as DNA, the CDR3 is TGTGCCAGCAGTTCTGCCGCGGGGCAGACTGAAGCTTTCTTT.

This chain connects TRBV9 to TRBJ2-3, with 13 bases lining up with TRBD2. This CDR3 has 17 amino acids. Germline trimming cut 3 bases from V and 3 bases from J; bases unmatched to any gene: 7. The germline gives CDR1 SGDLS, CDR2 YYNGEE. The CDR3 protein is CASSAVSTSGGTDTQYF. In nucleotides, the CDR3 is TGTGCCAGCAGCGCCGTTTCGACTAGCGGGGGGACAGATACGCAGTATTTT.

This chain links TRBV9 with TRBJ2-3; TRBD2 aligns across 10 bases. The V gene end was trimmed by 0 bases and the J gene end by 4 bases; junction bases not matched to a gene: 5. This CDR3 has 16 amino acids. CDR1 SGDLS and CDR2 YYNGEE come from the germline V gene. CDR3 nucleotides: TGTGCCAGCAGCGTAGTGGTAGCGGGGGGTCCAGATACGCAGTATTTT. Translating gives CASSVVVAGGPDTQYF.

V usage is TRBV6-5 and J usage is TRBJ1-5; D is uncertain. Germline V gives CDR1 MNHEY, CDR2 SVGAGI. This CDR3 region has 15 residues. Trimming pared 6 bases from V and 0 bases from J, leaving 12 bases between. CDR3 in amino acids: CASRMEGTSNQPQHF. The CDR3 DNA reads TGTGCCAGCAGAATGGAGGGTACTAGCAATCAGCCCCAGCATTTT.

The J gene is TRBJ1-4, the V gene TRBV6-1, with no clear D. The germline V and J ends were trimmed by 1 base and 3 bases, with 9 bases remaining between them. From germline, CDR1 is MNHNS and CDR2 SASEGT. This CDR3 contains 15 residues. CDR3 amino acids: CASSEGWGANEKLFF. CDR3 coding DNA: TGTGCCAGCAGTGAAGGTTGGGGAGCTAATGAAAAACTGTTTTTT.

The chain carries TRBV7-2 and TRBJ2-5; 8 nucleotides agree with TRBD2. The CDR3 runs 13 residues. V was pared by 10 bases and J by 4 bases, with 8 bases of the junction left unmatched. CDR1 is SGHTA, CDR2 FQGNSA, per germline. The CDR3 here is CATSVGGGETQYF. The CDR3 region has the DNA TGTGCCACTTCAGTCGGGGGGGGAGAGACCCAGTACTTC.

The J gene is TRBJ1-2, the V gene TRBV4-1, with 9 bases fitting TRBD1. This CDR3 spans 16 amino acids. Germline CDR1 reads MGHRA; CDR2 reads YSYEKL. V lost 0 bases, J lost 5 bases, and 7 bases stayed unmatched. The DNA of the CDR3 is TGCGCCAGCAGCCAAGAGGGGGGACAGGGACGGTATGGCTACACCTTC. It encodes CASSQEGGQGRYGYTF.

The CDR3 DNA is TGTGCCAGCAGCTCACCGGAACAGGGGATGGGAGGAAAACTGTTTTTT. Translating gives CASSSPEQGMGGKLFF. The J gene is TRBJ1-4, the V gene TRBV5-4; TRBD1 aligns across 7 bases. This CDR3 region has 16 residues. Germline-derived CDR1 and CDR2 are SGHNT and YYREEE (reference sequence). V lost 3 bases and J lost 10; bases outside the gene matches: 15. The full variable domain, in which reference TRBV5-4 and TRBJ1-4 provide the parts outside the CDR3, is ETGVTQSPTHLIKTRGQQVTLRCSSQSGHNTVSWYQQALGQGPQFIFQYYREEENGRGNFPPRFSGLQFPNYSSELNVNALELDDSALYLCASSSPEQGMGGKLFFGSGTQLSVL.

CDR3 in amino acids: CASSLQGPGATEAFF. The CDR3 DNA reads as TGTGCCAGCAGCTTACAGGGTCCCGGGGCCACTGAAGCTTTCTTT. This chain connects TRBV2 to TRBJ1-1; possible D gene TRBD1, 6 bases. This CDR3 contains 15 residues. CDR1 is SNHLY and CDR2 is FYNNEI in the germline V gene. Trimming pared 6 bases from V and 4 bases from J, leaving 18 bases between. Complete variable domain (other parts from reference TRBV2 and TRBJ1-1): EPEVTQTPSHQVTQMGQEVILRCVPISNHLYFYWYRQILGQKVEFLVSFYNNEISEKSEIFDDQFSVERPDGSNFTLKIRSTKLEDSAMYFCASSLQGPGATEAFFGQGTRLTVV.

This clone was seen just once. The chain is built from TRBV6-5 and TRBJ1-4, with D perhaps TRBD1 (5 bases). Trimming cost V 6 bases and J 3 bases, with 11 bases left between them. This CDR3 is 14 amino acids long. Germline V gene lookup returns CDR1 MNHEY and CDR2 SVGAGI. The CDR3 here is CASSTGGSNEKLFF. DNA of the CDR3: TGTGCCAGCAGCACTGGGGGGTCTAATGAAAAACTGTTTTTT.

The chain employs TRBV5-5 and TRBJ2-1; D unresolved. The ends were cut back, 0 bases at V and 4 bases at J, with 11 bases in the middle. Germline CDR1 reads SGHKS; CDR2 reads YYEKEE (reference sequence). The CDR3 totals 15 residues. The CDR3 protein is CASSLGPGHYNEQFF. CDR3 coding DNA: TGTGCCAGCAGCTTGGGGCCTGGCCATTACAATGAGCAGTTCTTC.

The J gene is TRBJ2-1, the V gene TRBV3-1 (or the pseudogene TRBV3-2); 12 bases match TRBD1. Looked up from germline, CDR1 is LGHDT and CDR2 is YNNKEL (reference sequence). This CDR3 is 16 amino acids long. With 2 bases clipped from V and 7 bases from J, the junction kept 6 bases outside the gene matches. CDR3 DNA sequence: TGTGCCAGCAGCCAATTGGGACAGGGGGCTTGGAATGAGCAGTTCTTC. Translating gives CASSQLGQGAWNEQFF.

This rearrangement joins TRBV7-9 to TRBJ1-6; tentatively, D is TRBD1 (6 bases). The germline V gene has CDR1 SEHNR and CDR2 FQNEAQ (reference sequence). V lost 5 bases and J lost 0, with 11 bases in between. The CDR3 sequence is 16 residues long. This CDR3 is CASSQGQDSYNSPLHF. Here the CDR3 DNA reads TGTGCCAGCAGCCAGGGACAAGACTCCTATAATTCACCCCTCCACTTT.

This chain joins TRBV5-4 and TRBJ2-3, with 7 bases aligning to TRBD2. Trimming removed 7 bases from V and 2 bases from J; junction bases left unmatched: 10. CDR1 is SGHNT, CDR2 YYREEE, per germline (reference sequence). This CDR3 spans 15 amino acids. The CDR3 nucleotides read TGTGCCAGCGCCCGGGGGGAGGGGTTCACAGATACGCAGTATTTT. This sequence encodes CASARGEGFTDTQYF.

The chain joins TRBV19 to TRBJ2-1; perhaps TRBD1 as D (6 bases). Trimming took 7 bases from V and 7 from J, leaving 11 bases between them. Germline assignment: CDR1 LNHDA and CDR2 SQIVND (reference sequence). The CDR3 covers 12 residues. The CDR3 spells CASMSRGNEQFF. The CDR3 DNA reads TGTGCCAGTATGAGCAGGGGTAATGAGCAGTTCTTC.

The CDR3 is CASIVEGLDNEQFF. Written as DNA, the CDR3 is TGTGCCAGCATCGTGGAGGGACTTGACAATGAGCAGTTCTTC. The chain uses TRBV2 and TRBJ2-1, with D tentatively TRBD2 (6 bases). Trimming removed 7 bases from V and 5 bases from J, with 15 bases in between. Germline V gives CDR1 SNHLY, CDR2 FYNNEI. The CDR3 has 14 residues.

V gene TRBV27 combines with J gene TRBJ2-3; 10 bases match TRBD2. Germline trimming cut 4 bases from V and 3 bases from J; bases unmatched to any gene: 10. Per germline, CDR1 MNHEY and CDR2 SMNVEV (reference sequence). The CDR3 loop spans 17 amino acids. CDR3: CASSSGAGGPGTDTQYF. CDR3 DNA: TGTGCCAGCAGTTCAGGAGCGGGGGGGCCAGGTACAGATACGCAGTATTTT.

This chain links TRBV24-1 with TRBJ2-2; D may be TRBD2 (5 bases). Per the germline V gene, CDR1 is KGHDR and CDR2 is SFDVKD. The CDR3 loop spans 16 amino acids. V dropped 4 bases and J dropped 3 bases, with 14 bases sitting between them. CDR3 sequence (DNA): TGTGCCACCAGTGACCCGCAAGCGGCGTACACCGGGGAGCTGTTTTTT. Residues: CATSDPQAAYTGELFF.

J is TRBJ2-7 and V is TRBV5-1, with 7 bases that match TRBD1. Looked up from germline, CDR1 is SGHRS and CDR2 is YFSETQ. With 4 bases clipped from V and 3 bases from J, the junction kept 4 bases outside the gene matches. This CDR3 has 13 amino acids. The CDR3 bases are TGCGCCAGCAGCCAAACAGGGGACTACGAGCAGTACTTC. Amino acids: CASSQTGDYEQYF.

The sample holds one count of this clone. The V call is TRBV7-2, the J call TRBJ2-2; the D gene is possibly TRBD1 (5 bases). The CDR3 totals 14 residues. CDR1 and CDR2 from the germline V gene are SGHTA and FQGNSA. V dropped 1 base and J dropped 3 bases, with 6 bases sitting between them. CDR3 protein: CASSLVRDTGELFF. The CDR3 DNA reads TGTGCCAGCAGCTTAGTCAGGGACACCGGGGAGCTGTTTTTT.

The chain recombines TRBV11-2 with TRBJ2-2; D possibly corresponds to TRBD2 (6 bases). CDR1 SGHAT and CDR2 FQNNGV come from the germline V gene. The CDR3 loop spans 15 amino acids. Trimming took 2 bases from V and 3 from J, leaving 10 bases between them. CDR3 sequence reads: CASSLTDYYTGELFF. The CDR3 DNA reads as TGTGCCAGCAGCTTAACGGACTACTACACCGGGGAGCTGTTTTTT.